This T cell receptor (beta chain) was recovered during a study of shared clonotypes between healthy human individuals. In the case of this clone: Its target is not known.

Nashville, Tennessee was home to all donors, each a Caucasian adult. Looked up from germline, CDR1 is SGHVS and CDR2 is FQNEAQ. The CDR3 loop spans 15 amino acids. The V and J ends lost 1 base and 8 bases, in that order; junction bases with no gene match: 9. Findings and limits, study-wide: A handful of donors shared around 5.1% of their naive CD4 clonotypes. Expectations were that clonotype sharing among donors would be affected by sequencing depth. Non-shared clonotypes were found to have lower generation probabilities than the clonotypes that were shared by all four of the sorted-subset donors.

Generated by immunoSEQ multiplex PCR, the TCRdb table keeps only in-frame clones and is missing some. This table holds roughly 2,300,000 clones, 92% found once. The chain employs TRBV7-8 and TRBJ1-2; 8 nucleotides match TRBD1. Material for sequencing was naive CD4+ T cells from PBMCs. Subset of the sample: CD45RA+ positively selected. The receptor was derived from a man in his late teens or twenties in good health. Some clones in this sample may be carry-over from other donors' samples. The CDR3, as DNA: TGTGCCAGCAGCTTAGTTACCCAGGGGGCGAAGGGCTACACCTTC. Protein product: CASSLVTQGAKGYTF.